This T cell receptor (beta chain) was documented in a study of cytomegalovirus exposure and HLA in healthy donors. Study-level information: One earlier analysis, a look at about 179 million T cells, found fewer than 140 million unique TCR beta sequences. Findings and caveats of the study: Clonal expansion was found to be greater in HLA-associated TCR beta chains than in equally common others in a later analysis.

A remark on this clone: Its cognate antigen is unknown.

PCR used 60 Vbeta primers and 13 Jbeta primers. The protocol was immunoSEQ multiplex PCR, while the TCRdb copy is restricted to in-frame clones and leaves out a portion. The data contain 100,000 or so clones, under 80% of them singletons. The receptor comes from a woman aged 45-65 years in good health and CMV-seropositive. The sample comprised PBMCs.

CDR3 residues: CASSPTDRVREQYF. DNA of the CDR3: TGTGCCAGCAGTCCGACCGACAGGGTTCGGGAGCAGTACTTC. This chain connects TRBV28 to TRBJ2-7; the match to TRBD1 covers 7 bases. CDR3 length: 14 residues. V shed 5 bases and J 7 bases; nucleotides not matched to a gene: 11. Germline CDR1 and CDR2: MDHEN and SYDVKM. The whole variable domain, remainder taken from reference TRBV28 and TRBJ2-7, is DVKVTQSSRYLVKRTGEKVFLECVQDMDHENMFWYRQDPGLGLRLIYFSYDVKMKEKGDIPEGYSVSREKKERFSLILESASTNQTSMYLCASSPTDRVREQYFGPGTRLTVT.